A single sample gave rise to the 10 T cell receptor beta chains below, sequenced in a study of cytomegalovirus exposure and HLA in healthy donors. PCR was performed using 60 Vbeta and 13 Jbeta primers. This table comes from immunoSEQ multiplex PCR, and its TCRdb copy is limited to in-frame clones, with some not included. The sample has a few hundred thousand clones, 80% seen once. The sample consisted of PBMCs. Every receptor here comes from a girl aged 2 to 9 in good health and CMV-seronegative.

The gene calls are TRBV2 and TRBJ2-7; the D gene is possibly TRBD2 (5 bases). CDR3 length equals 14 residues. Per the germline V gene, CDR1 is SNHLY and CDR2 is FYNNEI. Trimming removed 3 bases from V and 4 bases from J, with 13 bases in between. CDR3: CASSDEGREYEQYF. The CDR3 region has the DNA TGTGCCAGCAGTGATGAGGGAAGGGAATACGAGCAGTACTTC.

The V and J genes are TRBV27 and TRBJ2-1; weak D call: TRBD2 (6 bases). This CDR3 contains 15 residues. Trimming pared 6 bases from V and 5 bases from J, leaving 17 bases between. Germline V gives CDR1 MNHEY, CDR2 SMNVEV (reference sequence). The CDR3 coding sequence is TGTGCCAGCAGGGAAAACGGGACTCCTAACAATGAGCAGTTCTTC. Protein product: CASRENGTPNNEQFF.

The gene calls are TRBV2 and TRBJ1-2, with no clear D. Germline V CDR1 and CDR2: SNHLY, FYNNEI. The CDR3 covers 12 residues. Trimming removed 2 bases from V and 8 bases from J, with 9 bases in between. The CDR3, as DNA: TGTGCCAGCAGTGAACGAGGGTACGGCTACACCTTC. It yields the protein CASSERGYGYTF. Full variable domain (outside the CDR3, taken from reference TRBV2 and TRBJ1-2): EPEVTQTPSHQVTQMGQEVILRCVPISNHLYFYWYRQILGQKVEFLVSFYNNEISEKSEIFDDQFSVERPDGSNFTLKIRSTKLEDSAMYFCASSERGYGYTFGSGTRLTVV.

This sequence joins TRBV27 and TRBJ2-1, with 13 bases identical to TRBD2. The CDR3 is 17 amino acids. J was trimmed by 3 bases and V by 10 bases; bases with no gene match: 12. Germline CDR1 MNHEY, CDR2 SMNVEV (reference sequence). CDR3 in amino acids: CATTPGGLAGIYNEQFF. The CDR3 coding sequence is TGTGCCACAACCCCGGGGGGACTAGCGGGGATCTACAATGAGCAGTTCTTC.

About this clone itself: One end of the junction does not line up with germline, which may come from a read error. The sample has other DNA sequences that encode this CDR3 too. V usage is TRBV27 and J usage is TRBJ1-1; 7 bases align to TRBD1. This CDR3 spans 14 amino acids. Germline V gives CDR1 MNHEY, CDR2 SMNVEV (reference sequence). The CDR3 DNA is TGTGCCAGCAGCTACAGGGGCCTTTCGACTGAAGCCTTCTTT. Its translation: CASSYRGLSTEAFF.

The chain is built from TRBV9 and TRBJ2-2; 8 bases are a match to TRBD2. CDR1 is SGDLS and CDR2 is YYNGEE in the germline V gene. V lost 0 bases to trimming and J lost 3 bases; unmatched junction nucleotides: 10. The CDR3 spans 18 residues. This chain's CDR3 is CASSVEAGAGVHTGELFF. As DNA, the CDR3 is TGTGCCAGCAGCGTAGAGGCGGGAGCGGGAGTCCACACCGGGGAGCTGTTTTTT.

V and J are TRBV28 and TRBJ2-7, with D perhaps TRBD2 (7 bases). The V gene lost 5 bases and the J gene lost 6 bases, with 23 bases spanning the gap. The CDR3 length is 16 residues. Germline lookup yields CDR1 MDHEN and CDR2 SYDVKM. In nucleotides, the CDR3 is TGTGCCAGCAGTCCGCTGGGGGGGGGCCATCACTTCGAGCAGTACTTC. As protein: CASSPLGGGHHFEQYF.

This rearrangement joins TRBV5-6 to TRBJ2-7; 9 nucleotides agree with TRBD1. Germline assignment: CDR1 SGHDT and CDR2 YYEEEE. This CDR3 is built from 14 residues. V was pared by 4 bases and J by 5 bases, with 7 bases of the junction left unmatched. The CDR3 DNA reads TGTGCCAGCAGCCCCGGGACAGGGTTCCACGAGCAGTACTTC. Translating it yields CASSPGTGFHEQYF.

The rearrangement uses TRBV19 and TRBJ2-2, with 8 bases aligning to TRBD2. J gave up 1 base and V 4 bases, and 8 bases lay outside the gene matches. The CDR3 length is 17 residues. The V gene's germline CDR1 is LNHDA and CDR2 SQIVND (reference sequence). The DNA of the CDR3 is TGTGCCAGTAGTACCCGAGCGGGGGCCGTGAACACCGGGGAGCTGTTTTTT. Protein sequence: CASSTRAGAVNTGELFF.

A single count supports this clone. The rearrangement links TRBV19 to TRBJ2-2; 7 bases fit TRBD1. Trimming cost V 7 bases and J 6 bases; bases outside gene matches: 11. CDR1 and CDR2 (germline): LNHDA, SQIVND (reference sequence). This CDR3 spans 15 amino acids. The CDR3 DNA follows: TGTGCCAGTACCATACAGGGGACGATTGCCGGGGAGCTGTTTTTT. Its translation: CASTIQGTIAGELFF. Full variable domain (missing parts from reference TRBV19 and TRBJ2-2): DGGITQSPKYLFRKEGQNVTLSCEQNLNHDAMYWYRQDPGQGLRLIYYSQIVNDFQKGDIAEGYSVSREKKESFPLTVTSAQKNPTAFYLCASTIQGTIAGELFFGEGSRLTVL.